Below are 9 T cell receptor beta chains sequenced from a single sample in a study of spatial heterogeneity in lung cancer. Time point denoted: sample taken at primary tumor resection. The sequenced material consisted of unsorted whole RNA from tumor, nontumor lung or frozen PBMC. MiXCR was run by TCRdb on the 5' RACE reads, yielding one entry per CDR3 protein. Of tens of thousands of distinct CDR3 sequences listed, roughly 13% are singletons. Material: PBMCs, obtained at surgery. These TCRs come from a male donor with early-stage non-small cell lung cancer.

The chain couples TRBV9 to TRBJ1-1; tentatively, D is TRBD1 (5 bases). The length of the CDR3 is 16 residues. Germline CDR1 reads SGDLS; CDR2 reads YYNGEE. The V and J ends lost 4 bases and 5 bases respectively, with 21 bases between them. The CDR3 sequence is CASSPLPVLGGTEAFF. In DNA form, the CDR3 reads TGTGCCAGCAGCCCACTTCCCGTTTTGGGGGGAACTGAAGCTTTCTTT.

V and J are TRBV18 and TRBJ2-5, with 9 bases aligning to TRBD2. The V gene's germline CDR1 is KGHSH and CDR2 LQKENI. The length of the CDR3 is 16 residues. J gave up 1 base and V 5 bases, and 8 bases lay outside the gene matches. CDR3 coding DNA: TGTGCCAGCTCAGCTATTAGCGGGAGCCCCCAAGAGACCCAGTACTTC. This codes for CASSAISGSPQETQYF.

This chain uses TRBV5-4 with TRBJ1-2; D possibly corresponds to TRBD1 (5 bases). Trimming removed 0 bases from V and 9 bases from J, with 21 bases in between. Per the germline V gene, CDR1 is SGHNT and CDR2 is YYREEE (reference sequence). CDR3 length equals 16 residues. The CDR3 reads CASSLASGAAPRRYTF. CDR3 DNA: TGTGCCAGCAGCTTGGCCTCCGGGGCCGCCCCACGCCGCTACACCTTC.

CDR3 residues: CASSLSLAEYNEQFF. In nucleotides, the CDR3 is TGTGCCAGCAGTTTATCTCTAGCGGAGTACAATGAGCAGTTCTTC. The genes are TRBV28 and TRBJ2-1; 7 bases fit TRBD2. CDR1 and CDR2 from the germline V gene are MDHEN and SYDVKM. The V and J ends lost 1 base and 4 bases, in that order; junction bases with no gene match: 4. This CDR3 comprises 15 residues.

This clonotype came up many times. J is TRBJ1-1 and V is TRBV4-3; D gene ambiguous. This CDR3 has 15 residues. Trimming removed 1 base at V and 6 bases at J, with 15 bases between. CDR1 is LGHNA and CDR2 is YSLEER in the germline V gene. In DNA form, the CDR3 reads TGCGCCAGCAGCCAAGTTGACCAGACCGGTTCTGAAGCTTTCTTT. The encoded protein is CASSQVDQTGSEAFF.

The sample holds a few counts of this clonotype. CDR3 coding DNA: TGTGCCAGCAGTTTAAAGTTCGGCTATACTGAAGCTTTCTTT. This codes for CASSLKFGYTEAFF. The chain recombines TRBV27 with TRBJ1-1; D uncertain. CDR1 MNHEY and CDR2 SMNVEV come from the germline V gene (reference sequence). This CDR3 has 14 residues. Trimming shortened V by 2 bases and J by 5 bases, and 12 bases separated the two germline ends.

This clonotype was seen more than once but under ten times. The chain joins TRBV2 to TRBJ2-7, with 8 bases identical to TRBD1. Germline assignment: CDR1 SNHLY and CDR2 FYNNEI. J lost 1 base, V lost 5 bases, and 7 bases had no gene match. The CDR3 is 15 residues long. The CDR3 loop reads CASSRGQGVSYEQYF. The CDR3 region has the DNA TGTGCCAGCAGTCGAGGACAGGGAGTATCCTACGAGCAGTACTTC.

In this sample, this clonotype turned up a few times. V is TRBV7-8 and J is TRBJ2-7; TRBD1 might be the D (6 bases). Germline assignment: CDR1 SGHVS and CDR2 FQNEAQ. Trimming left V 7 bases short and J 4 bases short, with 11 bases between. The CDR3 covers 12 residues. The chain's CDR3 is CASTTTGYEQYF. CDR3 coding DNA: TGTGCCAGCACTACTACAGGGTACGAGCAGTACTTC.

The chain is built from TRBV7-9 and TRBJ2-1; no firm D call. This CDR3 is built from 13 residues. V was pared by 5 bases and J by 0 bases, with 5 bases between. The germline V gene encodes CDR1 SEHNR and CDR2 FQNEAQ (reference sequence). CDR3: CASSPTSYNEQFF. The CDR3 DNA is TGTGCCAGCAGCCCAACCTCCTACAATGAGCAGTTCTTC.